A selection of T cell receptor beta chains follows, all from one sample in a study of T cell responses to AZD1222 COVID-19 vaccine. The assay was immunoSEQ multiplex PCR, and TCRdb's table has in-frame clones only and misses some. Among around 140,000 clones, 86% were seen once, and the ten largest hold about 4.9%. The sequenced sample was peripheral blood, obtained 28 days after the second AZD1222 dose. Receptors were obtained from an adult who received the AZD1222 COVID-19 vaccine. Both conserved end residues are part of each CDR3. Fields, in order: clone size, D gene, V gene, J gene, CDR3 protein, CDR3 DNA. A D gene is named only where the DNA matches it firmly. Size values are once, few and many counts, or a class for expanded clones, and some rows have none.

few	NA	TRBV6-5	TRBJ1-5	CASRRGNNQPQHF	TGTGCCAGCAGACGAGGGAATAATCAGCCCCAGCATTTT
NA	TRBD1	TRBV5-6	TRBJ2-5	CASIDQFQTGKRETQYF	TGTGCCAGCATCGATCAGTTTCAGACAGGGAAGAGAGAGACCCAGTACTTC
NA	TRBD2	TRBV2	TRBJ2-7	CASSEEREGEQYF	TGTGCCAGCAGTGAGGAGCGGGAAGGGGAGCAGTACTTC
NA	NA	TRBV11-2	TRBJ2-1	CASSIGQYNEQFF	TGTGCCAGCAGCATCGGCCAGTACAATGAGCAGTTCTTC
NA	TRBD1	TRBV11-3	TRBJ2-7	CASSFDSGTGIYEQYF	TGTGCCAGCAGCTTCGATTCCGGGACAGGCATCTACGAGCAGTACTTC
NA	NA	TRBV24-1	TRBJ2-1	CATSDPRGGSRGEQFF	TGTGCCACCAGTGACCCCAGGGGGGGCTCTCGCGGAGAGCAGTTCTTC
NA	NA	TRBV9	TRBJ1-2	CASSVGNGFDGYTF	TGTGCCAGCAGCGTAGGGAACGGATTCGATGGCTACACCTTC
once	NA	TRBV19	TRBJ2-5	CASSTHPGPQETQYF	TGTGCCAGTAGTACCCACCCGGGCCCCCAAGAGACCCAGTACTTC
NA	NA	TRBV24-1	TRBJ1-1	CATSDSTRGGLDAFF	TGTGCCACCAGTGATTCCACTCGGGGAGGACTGGATGCTTTCTTT
NA	NA	TRBV18	TRBJ2-3	CASSPDLRDTQYF	TGTGCCAGCTCACCTGACCTCCGGGATACGCAGTATTTT
NA	TRBD2	TRBV27	TRBJ2-1	CASSLPGGGYNEQFF	TGTGCCAGCAGTTTACCGGGGGGAGGTTACAATGAGCAGTTCTTC
NA	TRBD1	TRBV5-1	TRBJ2-3	CASSLNAGGGTDTQYF	TGCGCCAGCAGCTTGAACGCAGGGGGCGGCACAGATACGCAGTATTTT
NA	TRBD2	TRBV30	TRBJ2-3	CAFNGRGGDTQYF	TGTGCCTTTAACGGGCGGGGGGGAGATACGCAGTATTTT
NA	NA	TRBV9	TRBJ1-3	CASSAQGAVSGNTIYF	TGTGCCAGCAGCGCGCAGGGAGCCGTCTCTGGAAACACCATATATTTT
NA	NA	TRBV27	TRBJ2-7	CASSLSEVYEQYF	TGTGCCAGCAGTTTATCGGAGGTTTACGAGCAGTACTTC
NA	TRBD1	TRBV7-9	TRBJ1-5	CASSHGQGDQPQHF	TGTGCCAGCAGCCACGGACAGGGAGATCAGCCCCAGCATTTT
NA	TRBD2	TRBV27	TRBJ2-1	CASSSTTDISAGAYNEQFF	TGTGCCAGCAGTTCTACCACCGACATCTCAGCGGGAGCCTACAATGAGCAGTTCTTC
NA	TRBD1	TRBV11-2	TRBJ1-1	CASSFVMTGAHTEAFF	TGTGCCAGCAGCTTCGTTATGACAGGGGCCCACACTGAAGCTTTCTTT
NA	NA	TRBV24-1	TRBJ2-2	CATSSEADYTGELFF	TGTGCCACCAGTTCGGAAGCGGATTACACCGGGGAGCTGTTTTTT
once	NA	TRBV6-2/TRBV6-3	TRBJ2-1	CASSFITSYNEQFF	TGTGCCAGCAGTTTTATAACCTCCTACAATGAGCAGTTCTTC
NA	TRBD1	TRBV28	TRBJ1-4	CASSDREGVSEKLFF	TGTGCCAGTAGCGACAGGGAAGGGGTCAGTGAAAAACTGTTTTTT
NA	NA	TRBV4-1	TRBJ2-6	CASSQTQGSGANVLTF	TGCGCCAGCAGCCAGACCCAGGGGTCTGGGGCCAACGTCCTGACTTTC
NA	NA	TRBV18	TRBJ1-2	CASSSNRDPNGDYTF	TGTGCCAGCTCATCTAACCGGGACCCCAACGGGGACTACACCTTC
once	NA	TRBV7-9	TRBJ1-2	CATLGYTF	TGTGCCACCTTGGGCTACACCTTC
NA	NA	TRBV7-2	TRBJ2-3	CASSLGLHEDTQYF	TGTGCCAGCAGCTTAGGGCTACATGAAGATACGCAGTATTTT
NA	TRBD2	TRBV27	TRBJ2-1	CASSFPAGGSYNEQFF	TGTGCCAGCAGTTTTCCAGCGGGAGGCTCCTACAATGAGCAGTTCTTC
NA	NA	TRBV2	TRBJ1-5	CASSPERGNQPQHF	TGTGCCAGCAGTCCCGAGAGGGGCAATCAGCCCCAGCATTTT
NA	TRBD1	TRBV6-1	TRBJ2-1	CASRQGDSYNEQFF	TGTGCCAGCAGACAAGGGGACAGCTACAATGAGCAGTTCTTC
NA	TRBD1	TRBV7-9	TRBJ1-6	CASSPRTGSLHF	TGTGCCAGCAGCCCGAGGACAGGGTCCCTCCACTTT
NA	TRBD1	TRBV5-1	TRBJ1-2	CASSVDRDSHGYTF	TGCGCCAGCAGCGTTGACAGGGACTCTCATGGCTACACCTTC
NA	TRBD2	TRBV7-9	TRBJ2-3	CASSPAPLRERTDTQYF	TGTGCCAGCAGCCCCGCTCCCCTGCGGGAGAGAACAGATACGCAGTATTTT